These 32 T cell receptor beta chains share one sample of origin, sequenced in a study of blood T cell repertoires in COVID-19. Sequencing used immunoSEQ multiplex PCR; TCRdb keeps in-frame clones, though not all of them. The sample holds about 92,000 clones, around 85% seen once. The specimen was peripheral blood. Receptors originate from a woman aged 60 to 75 with COVID-19, enrolled during active disease.

This clone appeared a single time. The V gene is TRBV2, the J gene TRBJ1-6; TRBD1 aligns across 7 bases. The trim removed 4 bases at V and 6 bases at J, leaving 3 bases unmatched. The CDR3 is 14 amino acids. Germline V gives CDR1 SNHLY, CDR2 FYNNEI. Here the CDR3 DNA reads TGTGCCAGCAGTGGGACAGGTTTTAATTCACCCCTCCACTTT. Translation gives CASSGTGFNSPLHF. Full variable domain (outside the CDR3, taken from reference TRBV2 and TRBJ1-6): EPEVTQTPSHQVTQMGQEVILRCVPISNHLYFYWYRQILGQKVEFLVSFYNNEISEKSEIFDDQFSVERPDGSNFTLKIRSTKLEDSAMYFCASSGTGFNSPLHFGNGTRLTVT.

This clone was seen more than once but under ten times. V is TRBV9 and J is TRBJ2-3; 8 nucleotides line up with TRBD2. Trimming took 4 bases from V and 2 from J; bases not matched to a gene: 9. The CDR3 is 16 amino acids. CDR1 is SGDLS and CDR2 is YYNGEE in the germline V gene. CDR3 sequence reads: CASSPQTSAFTDTQYF. DNA for the CDR3: TGTGCCAGCAGCCCACAGACTAGCGCCTTCACAGATACGCAGTATTTT.

The rearrangement joins TRBV28 to TRBJ2-7; no clear D gene. Trimming left V 2 bases short and J 8 bases short, with 19 bases between. The CDR3 is 15 residues long. Looked up from germline, CDR1 is MDHEN and CDR2 is SYDVKM. CDR3 in amino acids: CASSLPPRVPAQQYF. The CDR3 DNA is TGTGCCAGCAGTTTACCCCCCCGGGTCCCGGCTCAGCAGTACTTC.

The chain links TRBV10-3 to TRBJ1-1, with TRBD1 matching over 8 bases. Germline CDR1 and CDR2: ENHRY and SYGVKD. CDR3 length equals 13 residues. V was clipped by 7 bases and J by 6 bases; unmatched bases: 7. In nucleotides, the CDR3 is TGTGCCATCACCGAACAACAGGGGGCTGAAGCTTTCTTT. Its protein product is CAITEQQGAEAFF.

J is TRBJ1-1 and V is TRBV7-9; the D is unclear. Trimming took off 1 base at V and 1 base at J, with 7 bases between the two ends. CDR1 and CDR2 from the germline V gene are SEHNR and FQNEAQ (reference sequence). The CDR3 totals 14 residues. CDR3 in amino acids: CASSLEWANTEAFF. In DNA form, the CDR3 reads TGTGCCAGCAGCTTAGAGTGGGCGAACACTGAAGCTTTCTTT.

The genes are TRBV5-5 and TRBJ2-7; TRBD1 agrees at 10 bases. The ends lost 4 bases at V and 4 bases at J; junction bases unmatched: 8. Germline-derived CDR1 and CDR2 are SGHKS and YYEKEE (reference sequence). CDR3 length equals 15 residues. The DNA for the CDR3 is TGTGCCAGCAGCGCCGGGACAGGGGTTATTTACGAGCAGTACTTC. As protein: CASSAGTGVIYEQYF.

V gene TRBV5-1 combines with J gene TRBJ2-5; TRBD2 matches at 7 bases. The ends lost 4 bases at V and 4 bases at J; junction bases unmatched: 10. The length of the CDR3 is 15 residues. CDR1 SGHRS and CDR2 YFSETQ come from the germline V gene. For the CDR3, the DNA is TGCGCCAGCAGCGCCCCTGCGGGGGAGGTAGAGACCCAGTACTTC. This encodes CASSAPAGEVETQYF.

The rearrangement links TRBV18 to TRBJ2-7; D possibly corresponds to TRBD1 (5 bases). The germline gives CDR1 KGHSH, CDR2 LQKENI. With 1 base removed from V and 7 bases from J, the gap between germline ends came to 14 bases. CDR3 length equals 14 residues. CDR3 DNA sequence: TGTGCCAGCTCACCACGGGGCAGCCGAGTGGAGCAGTACTTC. It specifies CASSPRGSRVEQYF.

This chain links TRBV18 with TRBJ1-2, with unresolved D. The CDR3 consists of 13 residues. Trimming left V 4 bases short and J 6 bases short, with 12 bases between. Germline CDR1 is KGHSH and CDR2 is LQKENI. The CDR3: CASSQTPRDGYTF. The CDR3, as DNA: TGTGCCAGCTCACAAACTCCTCGGGATGGCTACACCTTC.

This clone was seen only a few times. The chain links TRBV7-3 to TRBJ2-2, with a weak D call TRBD1 (6 bases). V gave up 5 bases and J gave up 0 bases, with 10 bases separating them. The germline gives CDR1 SGHTA, CDR2 FQGTGA. The CDR3 totals 15 residues. The chain's CDR3 is CASSLGTPNTGELFF. CDR3 nucleotide sequence: TGTGCCAGCAGCCTAGGGACACCGAACACCGGGGAGCTGTTTTTT.

The V call is TRBV7-2, the J call TRBJ1-6; TRBD1 aligns across 7 bases. Germline assignment: CDR1 SGHTA and CDR2 FQGNSA. The CDR3 runs to 16 residues. V lost 5 bases to trimming and J lost 3 bases; unmatched junction nucleotides: 7. CDR3 nucleotides: TGTGCCAGCAGCCGGGACAGCTCCATCTATAATTCACCCCTCCACTTT. Translated: CASSRDSSIYNSPLHF.

The chain carries TRBV7-8 and TRBJ1-1, with TRBD1 identical over 7 bases. Germline lookup yields CDR1 SGHVS and CDR2 FQNEAQ. After removal of 5 bases from V and 4 bases from J, the junction contained 19 bases not matched to a gene. The CDR3 contains 18 residues. The DNA of the CDR3 is TGTGCCAGCAGCCCCCAGCCCCCGACAGGGTTAATCGCCACTGAAGCTTTCTTT. Its protein product is CASSPQPPTGLIATEAFF.

This chain uses TRBV7-3 with TRBJ2-3; 7 bases align to TRBD2. CDR3 length: 16 residues. V was clipped by 5 bases and J by 1 base; unmatched bases: 9. Germline V gene lookup returns CDR1 SGHTA and CDR2 FQGTGA. In DNA, the CDR3 is TGTGCCAGCAGCCCGTCGTCACGGGGGGGCACAGATACGCAGTATTTT. Translating it yields CASSPSSRGGTDTQYF.

The V call is TRBV28, the J call TRBJ1-2; 8 bases agree with TRBD1. Germline CDR1 and CDR2: MDHEN and SYDVKM. J was trimmed by 5 bases and V by 3 bases; bases with no gene match: 5. This CDR3 has 14 residues. The CDR3 bases are TGTGCCAGCAGTTTTAGGACAGGGCGGTATGGCTACACCTTC. Its protein is CASSFRTGRYGYTF.

The rearrangement links TRBV20-1 to TRBJ2-1; D call uncertain. The V and J ends lost 3 bases and 11 bases respectively, with 14 bases between them. Germline V lookup: CDR1 DFQATT, CDR2 SNEGSKA (reference sequence). This CDR3 has 12 amino acids. CDR3 region: CSASSQSPQQFF. CDR3 DNA sequence: TGCAGTGCTAGTTCACAAAGTCCCCAGCAGTTCTTC.

The chain combines TRBV3-1 (or the pseudogene TRBV3-2) with TRBJ1-4; D perhaps matches TRBD1 (6 bases). V dropped 3 bases and J dropped 3 bases, with 11 bases sitting between them. The CDR3 totals 15 residues. The germline CDR1 and CDR2 sequences are LGHDT and YNNKEL (reference sequence). CDR3 in DNA: TGTGCCAGCAGCCAGAACAGGGAGTCTAATGAAAAACTGTTTTTT. This gives the protein CASSQNRESNEKLFF.

This clone was seen only once. The gene calls are TRBV18 and TRBJ1-3, with 10 nucleotides matching TRBD1. The CDR3 is 16 residues long. The ends lost 0 bases at V and 3 bases at J; junction bases unmatched: 2. Germline values: CDR1 KGHSH, CDR2 LQKENI. CDR3 coding DNA: TGTGCCAGCTCACCACCCGGGACAGGGGTTGGAAACACCATATATTTT. It translates to CASSPPGTGVGNTIYF.

The table lists this clone with a count of one. V usage is TRBV5-5 and J usage is TRBJ2-7, with D hard to call. The length of the CDR3 is 15 residues. The ends were cut back, 2 bases at V and 3 bases at J, with 15 bases in the middle. The germline V gene encodes CDR1 SGHKS and CDR2 YYEKEE (reference sequence). The CDR3 here is CASSFTAGDGYEQYF. CDR3 sequence (DNA): TGTGCCAGCAGCTTTACAGCCGGTGACGGCTACGAGCAGTACTTC.

V usage is TRBV5-1 and J usage is TRBJ1-6; 8 bases align to TRBD1. Per germline, CDR1 SGHRS and CDR2 YFSETQ. V lost 4 bases and J lost 7; bases outside the gene matches: 7. This CDR3 is built from 15 residues. The CDR3 protein is CASSPGQGGNSPLHF. In nucleotides, the CDR3 is TGCGCCAGCAGCCCCGGACAGGGCGGGAATTCACCCCTCCACTTT. The full variable domain, with the rest looked up from reference TRBV5-1 and TRBJ1-6, is KAGVTQTPRYLIKTRGQQVTLSCSPISGHRSVSWYQQTPGQGLQFLFEYFSETQRNKGNFPGRFSGRQFSNSRSEMNVSTLELGDSALYLCASSPGQGGNSPLHFGNGTRLTVT.

This clone came up once. Other DNA sequences within the sample encode an identical CDR3. The gene calls are TRBV5-1 and TRBJ2-3, with D unresolved. V lost 0 bases and J 4 bases, leaving 3 bases between the germline ends. The CDR3 is 12 residues long. Germline V gives CDR1 SGHRS, CDR2 YFSETQ. The CDR3 nucleotides are TGCGCCAGCAGCTTGGGCGCAGATACGCAGTATTTT. Protein product: CASSLGADTQYF.

The chain has TRBV19 and TRBJ1-1; D ambiguous. The CDR3 is 15 amino acids. Germline CDR1 reads LNHDA; CDR2 reads SQIVND (reference sequence). Trimming stripped 7 bases from V and 4 bases from J, with 19 bases between. The CDR3 loop is CASTKTVPRSTEAFF. The CDR3 DNA follows: TGTGCCAGTACCAAGACCGTCCCAAGGAGCACTGAAGCTTTCTTT.

The rearrangement links TRBV11-3 to TRBJ2-5; a possible D gene is TRBD1 (5 bases). The V end lost 5 bases, the J end lost 1 base, and 5 bases lay between the germline ends. Germline V gene data show CDR1 as SGHNT and CDR2 as YENEEA. This CDR3 is built from 12 residues. CDR3 sequence (DNA): TGTGCCAGCAGCCAGGGCCAAGAGACCCAGTACTTC. This codes for CASSQGQETQYF.

This chain links TRBV13 with TRBJ1-4, with D tentatively TRBD1 (6 bases). The CDR3 extends over 13 amino acids. Trimming shortened V by 3 bases and J by 10 bases, and 12 bases separated the two germline ends. Germline lookup yields CDR1 PRHDT and CDR2 FYEKMQ (reference sequence). CDR3 in DNA: TGTGCCAGCAGCTTTGGGACAACAGGAAAACTGTTTTTT. Its translation is CASSFGTTGKLFF.

This chain connects TRBV7-9 to TRBJ1-6; D is ambiguous. Between the trimmed V and J ends, which lost 5 bases and 7 bases, there was a span of 15 bases. In germline, CDR1 is SEHNR, CDR2 FQNEAQ (reference sequence). This CDR3 is 15 amino acids long. Here the CDR3 reads CASSPPGLGNSPLHF. CDR3 DNA sequence: TGTGCCAGCAGCCCCCCGGGGTTGGGCAATTCACCCCTCCACTTT. The full variable domain, in which reference TRBV7-9 and TRBJ1-6 provide the parts outside the CDR3, is DTGVSQNPRHKITKRGQNVTFRCDPISEHNRLYWYRQTLGQGPEFLTYFQNEAQLEKSRLLSDRFSAERPKGSFSTLEIQRTEQGDSAMYLCASSPPGLGNSPLHFGNGTRLTVT.

The chain recombines TRBV18 with TRBJ1-5, with D possibly TRBD1 on 6 matching bases. Germline V lookup: CDR1 KGHSH, CDR2 LQKENI. The CDR3 sequence is 13 residues long. Trimming cost V 2 bases and J 9 bases, with 11 bases left between them. The CDR3, as DNA: TGTGCCAGCTCACCAATAGGGGGGGGGCCCCAGCATTTT. Its translation: CASSPIGGGPQHF.

This rearrangement joins TRBV11-2 to TRBJ1-2; perhaps TRBD1 as D (5 bases). The CDR3 totals 14 residues. V lost 1 base to trimming and J lost 5 bases, with 11 bases between them. Germline-derived CDR1 and CDR2 are SGHAT and FQNNGV. The CDR3 region is CASSLGDSIYGYTF. Here the CDR3 DNA reads TGTGCCAGCAGCTTAGGCGACAGTATTTATGGCTACACCTTC.

This chain joins TRBV7-2 and TRBJ1-1; D uncertain. V dropped 5 bases and J dropped 5 bases, with 15 bases sitting between them. The CDR3 has 14 amino acids. CDR1 and CDR2 from the germline V gene are SGHTA and FQGNSA. The CDR3 is CASSGPPLGTEAFF. The DNA for the CDR3 is TGTGCCAGCAGCGGGCCCCCCCTTGGGACTGAAGCTTTCTTT.

The genes are TRBV11-2 and TRBJ1-3; D not certain. CDR3 length: 16 residues. V was clipped by 4 bases and J by 4 bases, with 17 bases between them. The germline gives CDR1 SGHAT, CDR2 FQNNGV. The CDR3 protein is CASSYPRGAVGNTIYF. The DNA of the CDR3 is TGTGCCAGCAGCTACCCCCGGGGAGCAGTGGGAAACACCATATATTTT.

Only a few counts were recorded for this clone. V usage is TRBV6-5 and J usage is TRBJ1-2, with a possible D match to TRBD1 (5 bases). The V end lost 7 bases, the J end lost 7 bases, and 10 bases lay between the germline ends. Germline V gene data show CDR1 as MNHEY and CDR2 as SVGAGI. The CDR3 sequence is 11 residues long. The CDR3 coding sequence is TGTGCCAGCAACAGGAGTTTTGGCTACACCTTC. Translation: CASNRSFGYTF.

The V gene is TRBV7-9, the J gene TRBJ1-2; 10 positions match TRBD1. Trimming at V came to 7 bases and at J to 7 bases, leaving 6 bases not matched to a gene. This CDR3 is built from 13 residues. Germline V gives CDR1 SEHNR, CDR2 FQNEAQ (reference sequence). The CDR3 sequence is CASTRTGGSGYTF. In DNA, the CDR3 is TGTGCCAGCACCCGGACAGGGGGTTCTGGCTACACCTTC.

This clone was found a few times. The chain couples TRBV12-3 or TRBV12-4 to TRBJ2-3; D is possibly TRBD1 (7 bases). The length of the CDR3 is 12 residues. The ends were cut back, 7 bases at V and 4 bases at J, with 9 bases in the middle. This CDR3 reads CASTGGSDTQYF. The CDR3 DNA reads TGTGCCAGCACAGGGGGGTCAGATACGCAGTATTTT.

The chain employs TRBV2 and TRBJ1-5, with D unresolved. Per germline, CDR1 SNHLY and CDR2 FYNNEI. V was trimmed by 6 bases and J by 1 base, leaving 10 bases between them. This CDR3 contains 14 residues. CDR3 amino acids: CASRGGESNQPQHF. CDR3 in DNA: TGTGCCAGCAGGGGAGGTGAGAGCAATCAGCCCCAGCATTTT.